This T cell receptor (beta chain) comes out of a study of blood T cells in healthy people across ages. This clonotype was detected a few times. The CDR3 covers 17 residues. Trimming at V came to 3 bases and at J to 2 bases, leaving 11 bases not matched to a gene. CDR1 and CDR2 (germline): SGHRS, YFSETQ. Primers used in a second PCR of roughly 6 to 11 cycles were a sample-barcoded 5' primer and a J-beta primer mix. One entry per CDR3 protein, called by TCRdb with MiXCR from the 5' RACE reads. The sample gives some 1.5 million distinct CDR3 sequences, less than 45% of which show up once; roughly 3.7% is in the top ten.

This chain connects TRBV5-1 to TRBJ2-3, with 8 positions matching TRBD2. The origin of this receptor is a woman aged 18-29 years in good health. Sequencing was done on a sample of blood. The CDR3 spells CASSWTGGAVTTDTQYF. Here the CDR3 DNA reads TGCGCCAGCAGCTGGACCGGGGGGGCGGTGACCACAGATACGCAGTATTTT.